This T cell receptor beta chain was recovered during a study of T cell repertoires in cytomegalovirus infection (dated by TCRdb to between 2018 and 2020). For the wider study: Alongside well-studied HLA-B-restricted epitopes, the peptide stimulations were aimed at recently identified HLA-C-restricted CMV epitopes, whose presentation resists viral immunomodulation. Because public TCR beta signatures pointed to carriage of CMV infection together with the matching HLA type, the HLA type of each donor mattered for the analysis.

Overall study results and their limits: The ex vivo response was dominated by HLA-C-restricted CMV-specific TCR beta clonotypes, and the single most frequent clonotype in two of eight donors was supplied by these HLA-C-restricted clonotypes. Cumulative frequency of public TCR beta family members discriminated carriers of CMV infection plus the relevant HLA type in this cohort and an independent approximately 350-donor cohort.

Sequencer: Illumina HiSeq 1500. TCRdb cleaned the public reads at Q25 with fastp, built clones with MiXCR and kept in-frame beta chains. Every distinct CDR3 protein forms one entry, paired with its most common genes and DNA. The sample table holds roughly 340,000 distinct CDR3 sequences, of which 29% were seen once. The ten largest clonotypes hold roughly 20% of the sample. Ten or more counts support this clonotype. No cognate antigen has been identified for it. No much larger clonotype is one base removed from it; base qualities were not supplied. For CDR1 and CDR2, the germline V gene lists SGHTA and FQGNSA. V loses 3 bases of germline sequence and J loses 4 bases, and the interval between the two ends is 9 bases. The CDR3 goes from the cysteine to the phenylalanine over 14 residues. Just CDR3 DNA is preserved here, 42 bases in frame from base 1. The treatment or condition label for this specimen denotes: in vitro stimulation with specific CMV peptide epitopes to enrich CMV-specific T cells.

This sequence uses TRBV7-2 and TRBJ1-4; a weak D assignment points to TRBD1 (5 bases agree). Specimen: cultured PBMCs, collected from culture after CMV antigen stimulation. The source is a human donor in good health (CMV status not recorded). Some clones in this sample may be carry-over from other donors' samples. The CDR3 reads CASSLGRDNEKLFF. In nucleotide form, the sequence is TGTGCCAGCAGCTTGGGACGGGATAATGAAAAACTGTTTTTT.